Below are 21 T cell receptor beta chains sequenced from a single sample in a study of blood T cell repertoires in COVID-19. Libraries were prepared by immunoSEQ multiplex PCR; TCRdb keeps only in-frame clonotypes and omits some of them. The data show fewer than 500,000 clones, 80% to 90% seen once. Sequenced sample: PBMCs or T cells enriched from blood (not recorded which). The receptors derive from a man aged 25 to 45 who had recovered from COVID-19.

CDR3 residues: CASSLREVRLGKTYNEQFF. CDR3 DNA: TGTGCCAGCAGTTTGCGGGAGGTTCGGTTGGGGAAGACCTACAATGAGCAGTTCTTC. This rearrangement joins TRBV28 to TRBJ2-1; 8 bases fit TRBD2. Germline V lookup: CDR1 MDHEN, CDR2 SYDVKM. V was pared by 3 bases and J by 2 bases, with 15 bases of the junction left unmatched. The CDR3 is 19 residues long. Drawing the rest from reference TRBV28 and TRBJ2-1, the complete variable domain is DVKVTQSSRYLVKRTGEKVFLECVQDMDHENMFWYRQDPGLGLRLIYFSYDVKMKEKGDIPEGYSVSREKKERFSLILESASTNQTSMYLCASSLREVRLGKTYNEQFFGPGTRLTVL.

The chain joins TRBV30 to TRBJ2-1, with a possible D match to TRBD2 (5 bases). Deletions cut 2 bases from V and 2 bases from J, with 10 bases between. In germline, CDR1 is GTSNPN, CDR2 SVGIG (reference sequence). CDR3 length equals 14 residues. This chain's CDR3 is CAWSTLATYNEQFF. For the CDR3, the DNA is TGTGCCTGGAGTACTCTAGCCACCTACAATGAGCAGTTCTTC.

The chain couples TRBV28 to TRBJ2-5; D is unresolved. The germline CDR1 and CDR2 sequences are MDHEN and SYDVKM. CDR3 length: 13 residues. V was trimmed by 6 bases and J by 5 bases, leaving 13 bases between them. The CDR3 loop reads CASSPDTAETQYF. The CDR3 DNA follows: TGTGCCAGCAGCCCCGACACCGCGGAGACCCAGTACTTC.

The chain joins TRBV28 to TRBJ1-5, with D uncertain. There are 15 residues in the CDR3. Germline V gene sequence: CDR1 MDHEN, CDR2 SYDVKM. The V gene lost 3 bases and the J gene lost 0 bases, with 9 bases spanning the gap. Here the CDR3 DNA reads TGTGCCAGCAGTTTTCGAAGAGATAGCAATCAGCCCCAGCATTTT. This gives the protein CASSFRRDSNQPQHF.

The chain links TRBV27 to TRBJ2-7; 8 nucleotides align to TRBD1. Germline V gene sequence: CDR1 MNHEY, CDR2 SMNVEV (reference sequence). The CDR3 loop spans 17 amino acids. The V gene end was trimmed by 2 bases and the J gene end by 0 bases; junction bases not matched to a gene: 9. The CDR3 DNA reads TGTGCCAGCAGTTTACCTTCTGGACAGGGAATCTCCTACGAGCAGTACTTC. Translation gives CASSLPSGQGISYEQYF.

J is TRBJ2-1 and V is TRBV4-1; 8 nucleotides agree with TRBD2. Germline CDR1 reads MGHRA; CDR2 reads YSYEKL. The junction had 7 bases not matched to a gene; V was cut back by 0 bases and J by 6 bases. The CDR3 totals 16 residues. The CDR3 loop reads CASSQDLAGRRNEQFF. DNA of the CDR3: TGCGCCAGCAGCCAAGATTTAGCGGGACGGCGCAATGAGCAGTTCTTC.

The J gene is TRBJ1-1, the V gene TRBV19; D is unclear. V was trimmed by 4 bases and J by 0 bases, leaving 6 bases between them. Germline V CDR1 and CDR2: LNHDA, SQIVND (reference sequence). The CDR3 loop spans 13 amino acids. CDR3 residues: CASSRLMNTEAFF. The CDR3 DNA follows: TGTGCCAGTAGTAGACTCATGAACACTGAAGCTTTCTTT.

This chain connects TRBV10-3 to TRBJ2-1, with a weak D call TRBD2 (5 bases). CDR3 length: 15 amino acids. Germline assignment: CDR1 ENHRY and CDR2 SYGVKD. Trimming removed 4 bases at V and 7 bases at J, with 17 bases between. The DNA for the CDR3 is TGTGCCATCAGTGGTTTGTTAGGACTTAAAAATGAGCAGTTCTTC. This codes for CAISGLLGLKNEQFF.

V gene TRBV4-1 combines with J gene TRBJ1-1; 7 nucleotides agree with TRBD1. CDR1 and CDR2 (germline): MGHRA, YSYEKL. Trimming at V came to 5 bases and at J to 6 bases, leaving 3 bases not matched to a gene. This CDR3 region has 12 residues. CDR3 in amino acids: CASSFGTAEAFF. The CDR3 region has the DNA TGCGCCAGCAGCTTTGGGACAGCTGAAGCTTTCTTT.

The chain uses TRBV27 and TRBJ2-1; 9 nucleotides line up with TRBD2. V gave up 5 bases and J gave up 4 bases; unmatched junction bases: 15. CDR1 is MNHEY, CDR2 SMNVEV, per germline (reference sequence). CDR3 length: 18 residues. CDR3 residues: CASSTIKDGLAPYNEQFF. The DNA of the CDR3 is TGTGCCAGCAGTACCATAAAGGACGGACTAGCGCCTTACAATGAGCAGTTCTTC.

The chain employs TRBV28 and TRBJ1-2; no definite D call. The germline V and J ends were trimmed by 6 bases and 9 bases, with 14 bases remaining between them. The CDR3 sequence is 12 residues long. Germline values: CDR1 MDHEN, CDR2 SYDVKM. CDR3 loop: CASRRTRWSYTF. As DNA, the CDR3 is TGTGCCAGCAGGCGGACTCGTTGGAGCTACACCTTC.

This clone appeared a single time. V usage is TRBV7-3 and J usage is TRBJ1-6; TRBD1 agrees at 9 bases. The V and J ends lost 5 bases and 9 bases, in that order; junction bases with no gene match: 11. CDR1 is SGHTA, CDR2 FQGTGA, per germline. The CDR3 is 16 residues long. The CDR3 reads CASSPYRQGEGSPLHF. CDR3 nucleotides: TGTGCCAGCAGCCCGTACCGACAGGGGGAGGGTTCACCCCTCCACTTT.

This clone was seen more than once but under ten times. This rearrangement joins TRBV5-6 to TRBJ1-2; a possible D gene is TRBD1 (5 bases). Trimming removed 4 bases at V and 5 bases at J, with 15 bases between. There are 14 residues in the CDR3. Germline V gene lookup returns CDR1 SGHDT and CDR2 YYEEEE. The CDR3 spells CASSAGVQRYGYTF. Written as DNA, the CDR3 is TGTGCCAGCAGCGCGGGGGTACAGAGGTATGGCTACACCTTC.

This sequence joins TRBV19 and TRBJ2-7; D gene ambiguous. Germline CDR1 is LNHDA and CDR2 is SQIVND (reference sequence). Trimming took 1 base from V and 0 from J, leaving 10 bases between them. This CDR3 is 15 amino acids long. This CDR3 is CASSIGRLSSYEQYF. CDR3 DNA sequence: TGTGCCAGTAGTATAGGCAGGTTGAGCTCCTACGAGCAGTACTTC. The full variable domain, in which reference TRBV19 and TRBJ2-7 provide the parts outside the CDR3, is DGGITQSPKYLFRKEGQNVTLSCEQNLNHDAMYWYRQDPGQGLRLIYYSQIVNDFQKGDIAEGYSVSREKKESFPLTVTSAQKNPTAFYLCASSIGRLSSYEQYFGPGTRLTVT.

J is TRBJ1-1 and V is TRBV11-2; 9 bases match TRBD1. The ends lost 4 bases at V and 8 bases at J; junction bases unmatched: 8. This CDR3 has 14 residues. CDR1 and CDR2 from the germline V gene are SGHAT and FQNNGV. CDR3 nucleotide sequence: TGTGCCAGCAGCTCTACCTTACAGGGGGCAGAAGCTTTCTTT. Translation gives CASSSTLQGAEAFF.

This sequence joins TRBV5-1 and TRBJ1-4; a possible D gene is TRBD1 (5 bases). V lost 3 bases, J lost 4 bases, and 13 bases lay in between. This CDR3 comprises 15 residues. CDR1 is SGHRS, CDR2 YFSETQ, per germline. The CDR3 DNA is TGCGCCAGCAGCTGGGCGATGGGGCTTAATGAAAAACTGTTTTTT. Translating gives CASSWAMGLNEKLFF.

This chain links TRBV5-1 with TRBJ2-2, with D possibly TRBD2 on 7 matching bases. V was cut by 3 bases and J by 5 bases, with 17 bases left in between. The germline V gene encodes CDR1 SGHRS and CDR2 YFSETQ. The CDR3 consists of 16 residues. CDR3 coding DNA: TGCGCCAGCAGCTACCTCGGGGGGCCGGGGACCGGGGAGCTGTTTTTT. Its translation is CASSYLGGPGTGELFF.

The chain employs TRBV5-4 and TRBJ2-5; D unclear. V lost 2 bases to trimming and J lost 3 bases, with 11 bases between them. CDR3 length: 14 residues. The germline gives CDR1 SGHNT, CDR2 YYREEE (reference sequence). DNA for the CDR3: TGTGCCAGCAGCTTCGAACAGCCTAAAGAGACCCAGTACTTC. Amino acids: CASSFEQPKETQYF.

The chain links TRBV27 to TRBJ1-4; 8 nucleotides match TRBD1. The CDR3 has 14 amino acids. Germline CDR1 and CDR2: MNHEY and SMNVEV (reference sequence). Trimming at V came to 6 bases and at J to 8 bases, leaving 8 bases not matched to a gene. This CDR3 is CASRPVGTGEKLFF. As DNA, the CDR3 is TGTGCCAGCAGGCCGGTTGGGACAGGAGAAAAACTGTTTTTT.

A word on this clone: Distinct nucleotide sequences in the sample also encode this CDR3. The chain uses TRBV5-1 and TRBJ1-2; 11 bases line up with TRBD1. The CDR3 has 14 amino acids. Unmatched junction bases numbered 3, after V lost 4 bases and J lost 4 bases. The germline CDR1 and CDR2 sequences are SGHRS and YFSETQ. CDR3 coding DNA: TGCGCCAGCAGCACCGGACAGGGGGCCTATGGCTACACCTTC. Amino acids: CASSTGQGAYGYTF.

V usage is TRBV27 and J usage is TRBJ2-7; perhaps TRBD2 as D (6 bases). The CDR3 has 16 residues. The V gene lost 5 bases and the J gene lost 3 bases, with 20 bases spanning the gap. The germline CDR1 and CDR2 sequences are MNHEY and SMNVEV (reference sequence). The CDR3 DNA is TGTGCCAGCAGTCCCCCCGGGGTAGCGGACCTCTACGAGCAGTACTTC. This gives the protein CASSPPGVADLYEQYF.